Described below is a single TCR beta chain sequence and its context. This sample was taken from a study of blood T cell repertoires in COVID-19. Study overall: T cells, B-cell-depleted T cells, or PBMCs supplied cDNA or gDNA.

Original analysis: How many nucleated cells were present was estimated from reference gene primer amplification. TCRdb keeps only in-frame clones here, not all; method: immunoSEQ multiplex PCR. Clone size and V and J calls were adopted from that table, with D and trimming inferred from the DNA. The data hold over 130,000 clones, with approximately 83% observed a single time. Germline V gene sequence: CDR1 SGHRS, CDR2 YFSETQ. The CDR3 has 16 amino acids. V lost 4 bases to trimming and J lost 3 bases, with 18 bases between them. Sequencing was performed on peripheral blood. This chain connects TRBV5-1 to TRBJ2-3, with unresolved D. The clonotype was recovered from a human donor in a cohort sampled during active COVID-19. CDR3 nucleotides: TGCGCCAGCAGCCCCCCCAGGTACCCCTCGACAGATACGCAGTATTTT. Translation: CASSPPRYPSTDTQYF.